A selection of T cell receptor beta chains follows, all from one sample in a study of blood T cell repertoires in COVID-19. Produced via immunoSEQ multiplex PCR; TCRdb's table is partial and in-frame only. The data hold about 220,000 clones, with approximately 85% observed a single time. Material: peripheral blood. The receptors were sampled from a woman between 65 and 79 years old with acute or convalescent COVID-19. The CDR3 runs from the conserved cysteine through the conserved F or W. Fields, in order: V gene, clone size, D gene, J gene, CDR3 protein, CDR3 DNA. The D gene is left open where the match is weak. Some rows have no size entry. The others give once, few or many, or a class for an expanded clone.

V: TRBV7-9; size: .; D: TRBD1; J: TRBJ1-2; CDR3: CASSPRQGGRPRGYTF; DNA: TGTGCCAGCAGCCCTCGACAGGGGGGACGTCCTAGAGGCTACACCTTC
V: TRBV19; size: .; D: .; J: TRBJ1-6; CDR3: CASSIRGGGQRRSPLHF; DNA: TGTGCCAGTAGTATAAGGGGAGGAGGCCAACGTCGTTCACCCCTCCACTTT
V: TRBV7-2; size: few; D: .; J: TRBJ1-1; CDR3: CASSLGQNTEAFF; DNA: TGTGCCAGCAGCTTAGGACAGAACACTGAAGCTTTCTTT
V: TRBV5-1; size: .; D: TRBD1; J: TRBJ2-1; CDR3: CASSLGRGSPNHNEQFF; DNA: TGCGCCAGCAGCTTGGGCAGGGGGTCGCCCAACCACAATGAGCAGTTCTTC
V: TRBV11-2; size: .; D: TRBD1; J: TRBJ2-5; CDR3: CASRDSGTGVRETQYF; DNA: TGTGCCAGCAGGGATTCTGGGACAGGGGTGAGGGAGACCCAGTACTTC
V: TRBV7-9; size: .; D: TRBD1; J: TRBJ2-3; CDR3: CASSLVRDRGRGTDTQYF; DNA: TGTGCCAGCAGCTTAGTTAGGGACAGGGGGCGCGGCACAGATACGCAGTATTTT
V: TRBV30; size: .; D: .; J: TRBJ1-2; CDR3: CAWSERAGGYTF; DNA: TGTGCCTGGAGTGAGAGGGCTGGTGGCTACACCTTC
V: TRBV2; size: once; D: TRBD1; J: TRBJ2-5; CDR3: CASSFDRAEETQYF; DNA: TGTGCCAGCAGTTTCGACAGGGCGGAAGAGACCCAGTACTTC
V: TRBV5-4; size: .; D: TRBD1; J: TRBJ2-1; CDR3: CASSLGQAEDEQFF; DNA: TGTGCCAGCAGCCTGGGACAGGCGGAAGATGAGCAGTTCTTC
V: TRBV28; size: .; D: .; J: TRBJ1-2; CDR3: CASSLSDYGYTF; DNA: TGTGCCAGCAGTTTATCGGACTATGGCTACACCTTC
V: TRBV6-5; size: .; D: .; J: TRBJ1-1; CDR3: CASSYSNRNTEAFF; DNA: TGTGCCAGCAGTTACTCGAACAGGAACACTGAAGCTTTCTTT
V: TRBV19; size: .; D: TRBD2; J: TRBJ2-5; CDR3: CASNNGLVQETQYF; DNA: TGTGCCAGTAACAATGGACTAGTCCAAGAGACCCAGTACTTC
V: TRBV5-1; size: .; D: .; J: TRBJ2-1; CDR3: CASSLDGTQTYNEQFF; DNA: TGCGCCAGCAGCTTGGATGGGACTCAAACCTACAATGAGCAGTTCTTC
V: TRBV19; size: once; D: TRBD1; J: TRBJ2-7; CDR3: CASSPFLGQTYEQYF; DNA: TGTGCCAGTAGTCCCTTCCTGGGACAGACCTACGAGCAGTACTTC
V: TRBV4-3; size: .; D: .; J: TRBJ1-1; CDR3: CASSQVAALNTEAFF; DNA: TGCGCCAGCAGCCAAGTCGCGGCATTGAACACTGAAGCTTTCTTT
V: TRBV6-6; size: .; D: .; J: TRBJ1-2; CDR3: CASSSPGHGYTF; DNA: TGTGCCAGCAGTTCCCCAGGGCATGGCTACACCTTC
V: TRBV9; size: .; D: .; J: TRBJ1-1; CDR3: CASSVTVSDTEAFF; DNA: TGTGCCAGCAGCGTAACGGTATCTGACACTGAAGCTTTCTTT
V: TRBV5-4; size: .; D: TRBD1; J: TRBJ1-2; CDR3: CASSLQGASGYTF; DNA: TGTGCCAGCAGCTTACAGGGGGCGAGCGGCTACACCTTC
V: TRBV10-1; size: .; D: TRBD2; J: TRBJ2-1; CDR3: CASSDSARGGGAVYNEQFF; DNA: TGCGCCAGCAGTGACTCGGCGCGGGGCGGGGGGGCCGTATACAATGAGCAGTTCTTC
V: TRBV24-1; size: .; D: TRBD1; J: TRBJ2-5; CDR3: CATSDPTGYQETQYF; DNA: TGTGCCACCAGTGACCCGACAGGGTATCAAGAGACCCAGTACTTC
V: TRBV5-1; size: few; D: .; J: TRBJ2-4; CDR3: CASSFTQEGTYIQYF; DNA: TGCGCCAGCAGCTTTACGCAGGAGGGCACGTACATTCAGTACTTC
V: TRBV28; size: .; D: .; J: TRBJ1-1; CDR3: CASSLGGGTEAFF; DNA: TGTGCCAGCAGTTTGGGGGGGGGCACTGAAGCTTTCTTT
V: TRBV6-5; size: few; D: .; J: TRBJ1-3; CDR3: CASSPTVSSGNTIYF; DNA: TGTGCCAGCAGTCCAACAGTATCCTCTGGAAACACCATATATTTT
V: TRBV19; size: .; D: .; J: TRBJ1-2; CDR3: CASSAGYVFDGYTF; DNA: TGTGCCAGTAGTGCGGGGTATGTGTTTGATGGCTACACCTTC
V: TRBV11-2; size: .; D: .; J: TRBJ1-6; CDR3: CASSLSQNYNSPLHF; DNA: TGTGCCAGCAGCTTATCCCAGAACTATAATTCACCCCTCCACTTT
V: TRBV3-1/TRBV3-2; size: .; D: TRBD1; J: TRBJ2-7; CDR3: CASRGGQGSSYEQYF; DNA: TGTGCCAGCAGGGGGGGACAGGGCAGCTCCTACGAGCAGTACTTC
V: TRBV9; size: .; D: TRBD2; J: TRBJ2-5; CDR3: CASSVASTGGQETQYF; DNA: TGTGCCAGCAGCGTAGCCTCGACGGGGGGACAAGAGACCCAGTACTTC
V: TRBV3-1/TRBV3-2; size: .; D: .; J: TRBJ1-1; CDR3: CASSQDVTEAFF; DNA: TGTGCCAGCAGCCAAGACGTCACTGAAGCTTTCTTT
V: TRBV6-5; size: .; D: .; J: TRBJ1-4; CDR3: CATSSVWGFSGLFF; DNA: TGTGCCACCTCATCTGTGTGGGGCTTCTCAGGACTGTTTTTT
V: TRBV10-3; size: .; D: TRBD2; J: TRBJ2-3; CDR3: CAISEGFAGGITDTQYF; DNA: TGTGCCATCAGTGAAGGATTTGCGGGGGGGATCACAGATACGCAGTATTTT
V: TRBV3-1/TRBV3-2; size: .; D: TRBD1; J: TRBJ1-2; CDR3: CASSQDLLVRQGSYGYTF; DNA: TGTGCCAGCAGCCAAGACCTACTGGTAAGACAGGGAAGCTATGGCTACACCTTC
V: TRBV5-4; size: .; D: TRBD2; J: TRBJ2-7; CDR3: CASSLLGGAGEQYF; DNA: TGTGCCAGCAGCTTGCTCGGGGGGGCTGGAGAGCAGTACTTC
V: TRBV12-3/TRBV12-4; size: .; D: .; J: TRBJ2-1; CDR3: CASSLMRRGEQFF; DNA: TGTGCCAGCAGTTTAATGCGTAGAGGTGAGCAGTTCTTC
V: TRBV6-5; size: .; D: .; J: TRBJ1-5; CDR3: CAAHSIQAGNQPQHF; DNA: TGTGCCGCGCATTCAATCCAGGCTGGCAATCAGCCCCAGCATTTT
V: TRBV6-5; size: .; D: .; J: TRBJ1-2; CDR3: CASSYVQPGRGYGYTF; DNA: TGTGCCAGCAGTTACGTACAGCCTGGACGGGGCTATGGCTACACCTTC
V: TRBV2; size: .; D: .; J: TRBJ1-4; CDR3: CASGTGLTNEKLFF; DNA: TGTGCCAGCGGAACAGGGCTCACTAATGAAAAACTGTTTTTT
V: TRBV28; size: few; D: .; J: TRBJ2-2; CDR3: CATIDRSNTGELFF; DNA: TGTGCCACCATAGACAGGAGCAACACCGGGGAGCTGTTTTTT
V: TRBV6-1; size: .; D: TRBD1; J: TRBJ1-3; CDR3: CASSEVGTRTGGNTIYF; DNA: TGTGCCAGCAGTGAAGTCGGAACTCGGACAGGGGGAAACACCATATATTTT
V: TRBV28; size: .; D: .; J: TRBJ2-2; CDR3: CASSFRGATGELFF; DNA: TGTGCCAGCAGTTTCAGGGGAGCTACCGGGGAGCTGTTTTTT
V: TRBV6-6; size: .; D: .; J: TRBJ1-4; CDR3: CASSYPPDGEKLFF; DNA: TGTGCCAGCAGTTACCCTCCAGACGGGGAAAAACTGTTTTTT
V: TRBV7-9; size: .; D: .; J: TRBJ1-4; CDR3: CASSLSREPEKLFF; DNA: TGTGCCAGCAGCTTATCCCGGGAGCCAGAAAAACTGTTTTTT